Shown below are 2 T cell receptor beta chains from a single sample sequenced in a study of blood T cell repertoires in COVID-19. Sequencing was performed with immunoSEQ multiplex PCR; in TCRdb, only in-frame clones are kept and a portion is missing. The data contain 18,000 or so clones, 75% to 85% of them singletons. The sequenced material came from peripheral blood. These receptors were obtained from a man older than 75 with acute or convalescent COVID-19.

In DNA form, the CDR3 reads TGTGCCAGCAGCTTCACCGGGACTAGCGGGGGGATGAATGAGCAGTTCTTC. Its translation: CASSFTGTSGGMNEQFF. This rearrangement joins TRBV5-8 to TRBJ2-1; TRBD2 agrees at 15 bases. This CDR3 region has 17 residues. Germline V lookup: CDR1 SGHTS, CDR2 YDEGEE. The trim removed 2 bases at V and 7 bases at J, leaving 7 bases unmatched.

V usage is TRBV7-3 and J usage is TRBJ2-2, with D tentatively TRBD2 (6 bases). From germline, CDR1 is SGHTA and CDR2 FQGTGA. V was cut by 2 bases and J by 4 bases, with 17 bases left in between. The CDR3 runs 17 residues. Here the CDR3 DNA reads TGTGCCAGCAGCTTATCGGGTTCGGGGGAACCCACCGGGGAGCTGTTTTTT. Translated: CASSLSGSGEPTGELFF.